In its sample, the clone carrying this TCR beta chain was seen a few times. Antigen unknown. The sample carries other DNA sequences with the same CDR3. The data were taken from a study of immune evolution from preneoplasia to lung adenocarcinoma. Points from the study as a whole: Later-stage lesions seemingly showed higher T cell density and diversity than normal lung. Top clone share appeared to fall from AAH through AIS, MIA, adenocarcinoma.

With 3 bases clipped from V and 4 bases from J, the junction kept 5 bases outside the gene matches. CDR1 KGHSH and CDR2 LQKENI come from the germline V gene. The CDR3 has 15 amino acids. Repertoires were generated with immunoSEQ multiplex PCR, while TCRdb's copy carries only in-frame clones and drops some. The data show thousands of clones, about 70% seen once. Between the mid-2010s and the late 2010s, patients underwent resection in Japan or China. H&E slides confirmed each diagnosis, reviewed by two pathologists independently. The chain employs TRBV18 and TRBJ1-1, with 10 bases matching TRBD1. Sequenced input: FFPE adjacent normal lung tissue. The receptor comes from a donor at least 70 years old with lung adenocarcinoma. DNA for the CDR3: TGTGCCAGCTCACCTCGGACAGGGGGGGTCACTGAAGCTTTCTTT. It codes for CASSPRTGGVTEAFF.